The entry below gives a single T cell receptor (beta chain) sequence along with its context. Recovery among Cohort 3 donors was established by two negative PCRs, clearance, or symptom resolution. These data are taken from a study of blood T cell repertoires in COVID-19. Study details: The United States, Italy and Spain provided the acute and convalescent COVID-19 samples. Sources were T cells, B-cell-depleted T cells, or PBMCs; the material itself was cDNA or gDNA.

Libraries were prepared by immunoSEQ multiplex PCR; TCRdb keeps only in-frame clonotypes and omits some of them. The repertoire holds approximately 270,000 clones, with around 85% as singletons. The CDR3 is made up of 14 amino acids. Per the germline V gene, CDR1 is SGHRS and CDR2 is YFSETQ. The germline V and J ends were trimmed by 2 bases and 1 base, with 10 bases remaining between them. Material for sequencing was PBMCs or T cells enriched from blood (not recorded which). The chain uses TRBV5-1 and TRBJ2-7, with a possible D match to TRBD2 (6 bases). The clonotype originates from a woman aged 50 to 60 who had recovered from COVID-19. CDR3 amino acids: CASSFRDFSYEQYF. The CDR3 DNA reads TGCGCCAGCAGCTTCCGGGACTTTTCCTACGAGCAGTACTTC.